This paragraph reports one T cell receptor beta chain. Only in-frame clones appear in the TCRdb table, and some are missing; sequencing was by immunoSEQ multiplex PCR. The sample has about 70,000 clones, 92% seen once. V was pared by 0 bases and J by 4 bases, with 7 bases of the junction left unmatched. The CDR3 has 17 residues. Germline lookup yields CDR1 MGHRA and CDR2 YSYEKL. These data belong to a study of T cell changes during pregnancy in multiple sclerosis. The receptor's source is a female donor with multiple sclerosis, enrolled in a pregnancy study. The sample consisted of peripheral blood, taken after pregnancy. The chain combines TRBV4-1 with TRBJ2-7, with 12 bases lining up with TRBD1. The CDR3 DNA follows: TGCGCCAGCAGCCAAGATCCGGGACAGGGGGCCGGGTACGAGCAGTACTTC. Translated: CASSQDPGQGAGYEQYF.